One sample yielded the 24 T cell receptor beta chains listed below, sequenced in a study of T cells after yellow fever vaccination. Using its own MiXCR run on the 5' RACE reads, TCRdb lists one record per CDR3 protein. The sample comprises a few hundred thousand distinct CDR3 sequences, around a tenth of which are singletons, and 15% to 20% rests with the top ten. The sample consisted of PBMCs, taken on the day of the first yellow fever vaccination. These receptors were taken from a young man who received the YFV17D yellow fever vaccine.

This chain links TRBV23-1 with TRBJ1-6; perhaps TRBD1 as D (6 bases). TRBV23-1 is annotated as an ORF whose role is uncertain. Trimming took off 2 bases at V and 1 base at J, with 9 bases between the two ends. CDR3 size: 16 residues. In DNA, the CDR3 is TGCGCCAGCAGTCAAAGGGGGAGGTCCTATAATTCACCCCTCCACTTT. It codes for CASSQRGRSYNSPLHF.

V gene TRBV11-2 combines with J gene TRBJ2-2, with 8 bases identical to TRBD2. CDR3 length: 15 amino acids. Germline V gene data show CDR1 as SGHAT and CDR2 as FQNNGV. The V and J ends lost 5 bases and 5 bases, in that order; junction bases with no gene match: 7. The CDR3 is CASSPAGVGTGELFF. Here the CDR3 DNA reads TGTGCCAGCAGCCCAGCGGGGGTTGGGACCGGGGAGCTGTTTTTT.

CDR3 nucleotides: TGCGCCAGCAGCTTGGAACCCCGTATGGGGAATTCACCCCTCCACTTT. Translation gives CASSLEPRMGNSPLHF. The chain has TRBV5-1 and TRBJ1-6; no firm D call. Per germline, CDR1 SGHRS and CDR2 YFSETQ. The CDR3 extends over 16 amino acids. Trimming cost V 0 bases and J 7 bases, with 14 bases left between them.

The rearrangement links TRBV20-1 to TRBJ2-1; 11 bases fit TRBD2. Germline V CDR1 and CDR2: DFQATT, SNEGSKA (reference sequence). V was pared by 5 bases and J by 7 bases, with 10 bases of the junction left unmatched. This CDR3 region has 15 residues. The DNA for the CDR3 is TGCAGTGCTGATATAGCGGGGGGGCCGGGGAATGAGCAGTTCTTC. Its translation: CSADIAGGPGNEQFF.

The J gene is TRBJ1-5, the V gene TRBV20-1; D is unclear. Germline lookup yields CDR1 DFQATT and CDR2 SNEGSKA (reference sequence). The CDR3 is 13 amino acids. The germline V and J ends were trimmed by 3 bases and 4 bases, with 10 bases remaining between them. The CDR3 protein is CSARFDRNQPQHF. The CDR3 DNA follows: TGCAGTGCTAGGTTTGACCGAAATCAGCCCCAGCATTTT.

This clonotype was seen a handful of times. This CDR3 reads CSASSGIGTDTQYF. CDR3 coding DNA: TGCAGTGCTAGTTCGGGTATCGGCACAGATACGCAGTATTTT. The chain uses TRBV20-1 and TRBJ2-3, with D uncertain. CDR3 length: 14 residues. Trimming left V 3 bases short and J 1 base short, with 11 bases between. CDR1 and CDR2 (germline): DFQATT, SNEGSKA (reference sequence).

This clonotype was picked up a small number of times. The rearrangement joins TRBV7-2 to TRBJ2-5, with TRBD1 matching 8 bases. The CDR3 has 15 residues. Germline assignment: CDR1 SGHTA and CDR2 FQGNSA. V shed 5 bases and J 0 bases; nucleotides not matched to a gene: 5. CDR3 amino acids: CASSPRQGNQETQYF. The CDR3, as DNA: TGTGCCAGCAGCCCAAGACAGGGGAACCAAGAGACCCAGTACTTC.

This clonotype was observed a handful of times. The chain is built from TRBV7-6 and TRBJ1-1; 9 positions match TRBD1. Germline CDR1 and CDR2: SGHVS and FNYEAQ. The CDR3 is made up of 16 amino acids. V gave up 5 bases and J gave up 1 base; unmatched junction bases: 8. CDR3 sequence (DNA): TGTGCCAGCAGCAGTCCACAGGGGGCAAGGAACACTGAAGCTTTCTTT. Its translation: CASSSPQGARNTEAFF. The variable domain in full, completed from reference TRBV7-6 and TRBJ1-1, reads GAGVSQSPRYKVTKRGQDVALRCDPISGHVSLYWYRQALGQGPEFLTYFNYEAQQDKSGLPNDRFSAERPEGSISTLTIQRTEQRDSAMYRCASSSPQGARNTEAFFGQGTRLTVV.

The J gene is TRBJ2-7, the V gene TRBV18; 7 bases are a match to TRBD2. Germline CDR1 is KGHSH and CDR2 is LQKENI. V dropped 6 bases and J dropped 6; count of bases not matched to a gene: 11. This CDR3 contains 14 residues. In DNA, the CDR3 is TGTGCCAGCTCTCCGGGGAGGGTGAGGAGCGAGCAGTACGTC. It is translated as CASSPGRVRSEQYV.

This clonotype occurred a few times. This chain connects TRBV6-2 or TRBV6-3 to TRBJ2-7; no firm D call. Trimming removed 2 bases at V and 5 bases at J, with 7 bases between. The CDR3 runs to 12 residues. CDR1 is MNHEY and CDR2 is SVGEGT in the germline V gene. CDR3 in DNA: TGTGCCAGCAGTTACGATCGGAACGAGCAGTACTTC. This translates into CASSYDRNEQYF.

This clonotype was counted a few times. DNA of the CDR3: TGTGCCAGCACCTATGGGAGGGAGCAGTTCTTC. As protein: CASTYGREQFF. The rearrangement joins TRBV25-1 to TRBJ2-1, with D maybe TRBD2 (6 bases). Germline assignment: CDR1 MGHDK and CDR2 SYGVNS. The length of the CDR3 is 11 residues. V lost 7 bases to trimming and J lost 10 bases, with 11 bases between them. The complete variable domain, with remaining parts taken from reference TRBV25-1 and TRBJ2-1, reads EADIYQTPRYLVIGTGKKITLECSQTMGHDKMYWYQQDPGMELHLIHYSYGVNSTEKGDLSSESTVSRIRTEHFPLTLESARPSHTSQYLCASTYGREQFFGPGTRLTVL.

This clonotype has at least ten counts. The V call is TRBV5-1, the J call TRBJ2-5, with TRBD1 matching over 9 bases. The CDR3 consists of 14 residues. V was pared by 4 bases and J by 5 bases, with 6 bases of the junction left unmatched. Germline CDR1 SGHRS, CDR2 YFSETQ. This CDR3 reads CASSQQGARETQYF. The CDR3 coding sequence is TGCGCCAGCAGCCAACAGGGGGCAAGGGAGACCCAGTACTTC.

The chain uses TRBV15 and TRBJ1-6; D unresolved. The CDR3 is made up of 15 amino acids. From germline, CDR1 is LNHNV and CDR2 YYDKDF (reference sequence). Deletions cut 0 bases from V and 3 bases from J, with 6 bases between. The CDR3 reads CATSRDRYYNSPLHF. CDR3 nucleotide sequence: TGTGCCACCAGCAGAGATCGGTACTATAATTCACCCCTCCACTTT. Full variable domain (outside the CDR3, taken from reference TRBV15 and TRBJ1-6): DAMVIQNPRYQVTQFGKPVTLSCSQTLNHNVMYWYQQKSSQAPKLLFHYYDKDFNNEADTPDNFQSRRPNTSFCFLDIRSPGLGDTAMYLCATSRDRYYNSPLHFGNGTRLTVT.

The V call is TRBV2, the J call TRBJ1-2; 8 nucleotides align to TRBD1. The CDR3 is made up of 15 amino acids. Germline CDR1 SNHLY, CDR2 FYNNEI. The V and J ends lost 7 bases and 6 bases, in that order; junction bases with no gene match: 13. CDR3 in amino acids: CASNSYGQGVDGYTF. The CDR3, as DNA: TGTGCCAGCAACTCCTACGGACAGGGTGTGGATGGCTACACCTTC. The whole variable domain, filled in from reference TRBV2 and TRBJ1-2, reads EPEVTQTPSHQVTQMGQEVILRCVPISNHLYFYWYRQILGQKVEFLVSFYNNEISEKSEIFDDQFSVERPDGSNFTLKIRSTKLEDSAMYFCASNSYGQGVDGYTFGSGTRLTVV.

This clonotype was detected many times. The rearrangement links TRBV7-2 to TRBJ1-5; D may be TRBD1 (5 bases). CDR3 length equals 13 residues. Germline assignment: CDR1 SGHTA and CDR2 FQGNSA. Between the trimmed V and J ends, which lost 2 bases and 7 bases, there was a span of 9 bases. The CDR3 nucleotides read TGTGCCAGCAGCTTACGGGGGGACCAGCCCCAGCATTTT. Encoded protein: CASSLRGDQPQHF.

The chain links TRBV5-4 to TRBJ2-1; 7 bases align to TRBD1. Germline-derived CDR1 and CDR2 are SGHNT and YYREEE (reference sequence). Trimming removed 6 bases from V and 4 bases from J; junction bases left unmatched: 7. The CDR3 consists of 14 residues. The CDR3 DNA reads as TGTGCCAGCACCCTACAGGGGCCGTACAATGAGCAGTTCTTC. Translating gives CASTLQGPYNEQFF.

The chain uses TRBV29-1 and TRBJ2-3; the D gene could be TRBD1 or TRBD2 (6 bases each). The CDR3 sequence is 16 residues long. The V end lost 2 bases, the J end lost 4 bases, and 19 bases lay between the germline ends. Per germline, CDR1 SQVTM and CDR2 ANQGSEA. The CDR3 sequence is CSVELGAEGVADTQYF. CDR3 DNA: TGCAGCGTTGAACTGGGAGCGGAGGGGGTCGCAGATACGCAGTATTTT.

In its sample, this clonotype was seen a few times. The chain uses TRBV4-2 and TRBJ1-1; TRBD1 matches at 7 bases. The CDR3 is 17 amino acids. Germline lookup yields CDR1 LGHNA and CDR2 YNFKEQ. Trimming cost V 7 bases and J 1 base; bases outside gene matches: 15. The chain's CDR3 is CASTLGGPGQKNTEAFF. The CDR3 nucleotides are TGTGCCAGCACCTTAGGTGGGCCGGGACAGAAGAACACTGAAGCTTTCTTT.

This clonotype showed up many times. An end of the junction differs from the germline gene, which may be a read error. The J gene is TRBJ1-1, the V gene TRBV5-1; TRBD1 matches at 7 bases. CDR3 length: 14 amino acids. Germline CDR1 and CDR2: SGHRS and YFSETQ. CDR3 coding DNA: TGTGCCAGCAGCTTGGGGACAGCGAACACTGAAGCTTTCTTT. Encoded protein: CASSLGTANTEAFF.

The genes are TRBV11-2 and TRBJ2-5; D uncertain. Germline V gives CDR1 SGHAT, CDR2 FQNNGV. The CDR3 covers 12 residues. The germline V and J ends were trimmed by 3 bases and 5 bases, with 7 bases remaining between them. The DNA for the CDR3 is TGTGCCAGCAGCTTCTTGATCGAGACCCAGTACTTC. Translating gives CASSFLIETQYF. The full variable domain, rest sourced from reference TRBV11-2 and TRBJ2-5, is EAGVAQSPRYKIIEKRQSVAFWCNPISGHATLYWYQQILGQGPKLLIQFQNNGVVDDSQLPKDRFSAERLKGVDSTLKIQPAKLEDSAVYLCASSFLIETQYFGPGTRLLVL.

The table lists this clonotype with a few counts. The chain recombines TRBV7-9 with TRBJ2-1; tentative D call: TRBD1 (5 bases). Trimming took off 2 bases at V and 8 bases at J, with 13 bases between the two ends. CDR3 length: 14 residues. Germline V gene sequence: CDR1 SEHNR, CDR2 FQNEAQ (reference sequence). The CDR3 region is CASSLSQDKHEQFF. The CDR3 DNA follows: TGTGCCAGCAGCTTAAGTCAGGACAAGCATGAGCAGTTCTTC.

The V gene is TRBV5-1, the J gene TRBJ2-7; unclear D gene. Trimming stripped 0 bases from V and 0 bases from J, with 10 bases between. The CDR3 runs to 15 residues. Germline CDR1 SGHRS, CDR2 YFSETQ. CDR3 in DNA: TGCGCCAGCAGCTTGGAAACCGTCCCCTCCTACGAGCAGTACTTC. It encodes CASSLETVPSYEQYF.

This chain joins TRBV19 and TRBJ2-7, with D hard to call. V was pared by 4 bases and J by 1 base, with 14 bases between. Per germline, CDR1 LNHDA and CDR2 SQIVND (reference sequence). The length of the CDR3 is 15 residues. The CDR3 coding sequence is TGTGCCAGTAGTACGTATTTCCGTGGTTCCTACGAGCAGTACTTC. Its translation is CASSTYFRGSYEQYF.

There are a few counts of this clonotype. The chain is built from TRBV18 and TRBJ2-7; 7 bases are shared with TRBD1. Germline lookup yields CDR1 KGHSH and CDR2 LQKENI. Trimming took 2 bases from V and 2 from J; bases not matched to a gene: 6. The CDR3 contains 15 residues. The CDR3 protein is CASSPATGSPYEQYF. The CDR3 bases are TGTGCCAGCTCACCAGCGACAGGGAGTCCCTACGAGCAGTACTTC.